One T cell receptor (beta chain) is described in this entry. The data stem from a study of blood T cell repertoires in COVID-19. Across the whole study: Both acute and convalescent COVID-19 samples were obtained from the United States, Italy and Spain. T cells, B-cell-depleted T cells, or PBMCs provided the cDNA or gDNA that served as material.

In the authors' methods: Reference gene primer amplification gave nucleated cell count estimates. Sequencing used immunoSEQ multiplex PCR; TCRdb keeps in-frame clones, though not all of them. V and J calls plus clone size are reproduced from that table; the DNA served to infer D and trimming. The table shows a few hundred thousand clones, with about 91% occurring only once. CDR3 length: 13 amino acids. The trim removed 5 bases at V and 4 bases at J, leaving 4 bases unmatched. Adults between roughly 18 and 89 years of age took part from fewer than 30 US areas. Sequencing input: PBMCs or T cells enriched from blood (not recorded which). The chain employs TRBV12-3 or TRBV12-4 and TRBJ1-1; 7 nucleotides align to TRBD1. The receptor comes from a woman between 35 and 50 years old with acute COVID-19. The CDR3: CASSPTGITEAFF. The CDR3 region has the DNA TGTGCCAGCAGTCCGACAGGGATCACTGAAGCTTTCTTT.